What follows are 22 T cell receptor beta chains derived from one specimen sequenced in a study of Tregs in tolerant kidney transplant recipients (dated by TCRdb to about 2019). The time point label for this specimen denotes: 6 months after combined kidney and bone marrow transplant. The transplants used related donors along with nonmyeloablative bone marrow transplantation, and in the human trials mixed chimerism was transient. The library relied on the immunoSEQ multiplex PCR assay. TCRdb provides this immuneACCESS table in a form limited to in-frame rearrangements. Some clones are lacking; in checked studies, under half of them reflect an unresolved V gene, and why the rest are absent is not known. The sample's records list about 23,000 clones. Approximately 3.7% of the sample goes to the ten largest clones. The source was CD4+ T cells from blood (PBMCs), collected 6 months after the transplant. These receptors were taken from a human patient who received a combined kidney and bone marrow transplant. A transplant means some T cells may be of graft donor rather than patient origin.

Concerning this clone itself: With the read ending 3 residues before the CDR3 end, the germline J gene is used to fill in that end. The V and J genes are TRBV10-3 and TRBJ1-4; 8 bases map to TRBD1. The CDR3 is 16 residues long. Per the germline V gene, CDR1 is ENHRY and CDR2 is SYGVKD. With V trimmed by 4 bases and J by 2 bases, 6 bases remained unmatched. The CDR3 region is CAISAPTGGTNEKLFF. CDR3 DNA (partial): TGTGCCATCAGTGCGCCAACAGGGGGTACTAATGAAAAA.

With regard to this clone: The observed sequence ends 3 residues before the CDR3 terminus, with the missing tail filled in from the germline J gene. The genes are TRBV19 and TRBJ1-5; the match to TRBD1 covers 8 bases. The CDR3 has 16 residues. Germline V lookup: CDR1 LNHDA, CDR2 SQIVND (reference sequence). Germline trimming cut 6 bases from V and 1 base from J; bases unmatched to any gene: 8. The CDR3 bases that were read are TGTGCCAGTAGAGACCACAGGGGGTCGAGCAATCAGCCC. Amino acid sequence: CASRDHRGSSNQP. The whole CDR3 sequence reads CASRDHRGSSNQPQHF.

As for this clone: The CDR3 end falls 3 residues outside the read, so it is completed with the germline J gene. This chain connects TRBV19 to TRBJ2-1; D is perhaps TRBD2 (5 bases). The V and J ends lost 5 bases and 3 bases respectively, with 17 bases between them. The germline V gene has CDR1 LNHDA and CDR2 SQIVND (reference sequence). This CDR3 region has 16 residues. Incomplete CDR3 DNA: TGTGCCAGTAGTCCCTTTTCGGGGTCGAACTACAATGAG. Translated: CASSPFSGSNYNE. The CDR3 in full is CASSPFSGSNYNEQFF.

Notes on this clone: The read stops 3 residues short of the end of the CDR3; the missing end is completed from the germline J gene. The V and J genes are TRBV6-2 or TRBV6-3 and TRBJ2-1; 9 positions match TRBD1. The CDR3 has 13 amino acids. In germline, CDR1 is MNHEY, CDR2 SVGEGT. The V and J ends lost 5 bases and 8 bases, in that order; junction bases with no gene match: 4. CDR3 DNA, as far as it was read: TGTGCCAGCAGTAGGGACAGGGAAGATGAG. This gives the protein CASSRDREDE. The entire CDR3 protein is CASSRDREDEQFF.

Details on this clone: Read coverage stops 3 residues before the CDR3 terminus; the germline J gene supplies the remainder. The chain carries TRBV28 and TRBJ2-5, with 8 bases identical to TRBD1. The CDR3 sequence is 15 residues long. With V trimmed by 6 bases and J by 7 bases, 13 bases remained unmatched. The germline V gene has CDR1 MDHEN and CDR2 SYDVKM. CDR3 protein: CASSSPGQGGGTQYF. The DNA read from the CDR3 is TGTGCCAGCAGCTCGCCCGGACAGGGAGGAGGGACC.

Concerning this clone: The CDR3 end is not reached by the read, which stops 3 residues before it; the germline J gene fills it in. V and J are TRBV11-2 and TRBJ2-7, with 9 nucleotides matching TRBD1. J was trimmed by 6 bases and V by 6 bases; bases with no gene match: 9. This CDR3 spans 14 amino acids. Germline CDR1 is SGHAT and CDR2 is FQNNGV. The CDR3 sequence is CASRTGTGSSEQYF. Incomplete CDR3 DNA: TGTGCCAGCAGAACCGGGACAGGGTCATCCGAG.

As to this clone: The sequence runs out 3 residues before the end of the CDR3; the remainder is reconstructed from the germline J gene. V and J are TRBV5-4 and TRBJ2-7; TRBD2 might be the D (7 bases). The germline gives CDR1 SGHNT, CDR2 YYREEE (reference sequence). CDR3 length: 15 amino acids. Deletions cut 5 bases from V and 5 bases from J, with 20 bases between. The CDR3 reads CASSPAAGADNEQYF. The CDR3 DNA, read in part, is TGTGCCAGCAGTCCGGCGGCGGGGGCGGATAACGAG.

For this clone: The observed sequence ends 3 residues before the CDR3 terminus, with the missing tail filled in from the germline J gene. V is TRBV6-1 and J is TRBJ1-1, with unresolved D. The germline V gene encodes CDR1 MNHNS and CDR2 SASEGT. This CDR3 contains 14 residues. Trimming removed 4 bases from V and 1 base from J, with 10 bases in between. The CDR3 protein is CASSVRAGNTEAFF. The sequenced part of the CDR3 DNA is TGTGCCAGCAGTGTTAGGGCGGGGAACACTGAA.

About this clone itself: Sequence at one end of the junction differs from germline and may be a read error. Read sequence stops 3 residues before the CDR3 end, and the germline J gene provides the missing end. The chain has TRBV18 and TRBJ2-7; 8 positions agree with TRBD1. The CDR3 is 13 residues long. Germline CDR1 KGHSH, CDR2 LQKENI. The CDR3 here is CAGSPGGSDEQYF. The sequenced part of the CDR3 DNA is TGTGCCGGCTCACCAGGGGGCTCGGACGAG.

A word on this clone: The CDR3 extends 3 residues past the end of the read, so its final part is completed from the germline J gene. The chain couples TRBV11-2 to TRBJ2-7, with D tentatively TRBD1 (6 bases). Between the trimmed V and J ends, which lost 3 bases and 3 bases, there was a span of 12 bases. This CDR3 is 14 amino acids long. Germline CDR1 SGHAT, CDR2 FQNNGV. The CDR3 region is CASSLFTGFYEQYF. The part of the CDR3 DNA that was read is TGTGCCAGCAGCTTGTTTACAGGGTTCTACGAG.

As for this clone: From the germline J gene comes the end of the CDR3, since the read stops 3 residues before it. The genes are TRBV7-8 and TRBJ2-5; D may be TRBD2 (6 bases). The CDR3 runs to 14 residues. Germline CDR1 SGHVS, CDR2 FQNEAQ. V shed 5 bases and J shed 5 bases, with 15 bases lying between them. The DNA read from the CDR3 is TGTGCCAGCAGCGCGGGGTTTAAAGTGGAGACC. It is translated as CASSAGFKVET. The CDR3 in full is CASSAGFKVETQYF.

Comment on this clone: The read terminates 3 residues ahead of where the CDR3 ends, so the germline J gene completes it. The chain links TRBV2 to TRBJ1-6; possibly TRBD1 for D (5 bases). The CDR3 consists of 17 residues. Between the trimmed V and J ends, which lost 4 bases and 0 bases, there was a span of 13 bases. Germline V gene data show CDR1 as SNHLY and CDR2 as FYNNEI. The CDR3 here is CASSGQILSSYNSPLHF. Incomplete CDR3 DNA: TGTGCCAGCAGTGGACAGATCCTGAGCTCCTATAATTCACCC. The whole variable domain, filled in from reference TRBV2 and TRBJ1-6, reads EPEVTQTPSHQVTQMGQEVILRCVPISNHLYFYWYRQILGQKVEFLVSFYNNEISEKSEIFDDQFSVERPDGSNFTLKIRSTKLEDSAMYFCASSGQILSSYNSPLHFGNGTRLTVT.

A note on this clone: Read data end 3 residues before the CDR3 end; the end is taken from the germline J gene. The rearrangement joins TRBV30 to TRBJ2-3; 8 nucleotides line up with TRBD2. V trimming: 4 bases; J trimming: 0 bases; junction bases outside the gene matches: 6. The CDR3 has 15 amino acids. Germline CDR1 is GTSNPN and CDR2 is SVGIG (reference sequence). The CDR3 sequence is CAWTKSGRSTDTQYF. The DNA read from the CDR3 is TGTGCCTGGACCAAAAGCGGGAGAAGCACAGATACG.

Details on this clone: The CDR3 goes on 3 residues after the read ends, and that part is filled in from the germline J gene. The chain employs TRBV18 and TRBJ2-7; 12 nucleotides line up with TRBD2. Per germline, CDR1 KGHSH and CDR2 LQKENI. V shed 3 bases, J shed 1 base, and the junction held 4 bases outside the gene matches. The CDR3 spans 16 residues. CDR3 sequence: CASSPKLAGGSYEQYF. The covered CDR3 bases are TGTGCCAGCTCACCCAAACTAGCGGGAGGTTCCTACGAG.

For this clone: The sequence runs out 3 residues before the end of the CDR3; the remainder is reconstructed from the germline J gene. The gene calls are TRBV10-1 and TRBJ2-1; 9 bases align to TRBD2. The CDR3 runs 15 residues. V was pared by 2 bases and J by 5 bases, with 4 bases of the junction left unmatched. CDR1 and CDR2 (germline): WNHNN, SYGVQD (reference sequence). Incomplete CDR3 DNA: TGCGCCAGCAGTGAGGCGGGAGGGCCGAACAATGAG. Amino acid sequence: CASSEAGGPNNE. From start to end, the CDR3 is CASSEAGGPNNEQFF.

Regarding this clone: The observed sequence ends 3 residues before the CDR3 terminus, with the missing tail filled in from the germline J gene. The chain carries TRBV5-4 and TRBJ1-2; weak D call: TRBD1 (6 bases). Germline values: CDR1 SGHNT, CDR2 YYREEE (reference sequence). Between the trimmed V and J ends, which lost 4 bases and 0 bases, there was a span of 13 bases. This CDR3 is 15 amino acids long. The sequenced CDR3 bases are TGTGCCAGCAGCAGACAGGCGGCTCCTAACTATGGC. It translates to CASSRQAAPNYG. The CDR3, in full, reads CASSRQAAPNYGYTF.

A note on this clone: The read gets to within 3 residues of the CDR3 end, and the germline J gene fills in the rest. The chain links TRBV20-1 to TRBJ2-2; 11 bases align to TRBD2. The CDR3 has 16 residues. Unmatched junction bases numbered 6, after V lost 2 bases and J lost 4 bases. Looked up from germline, CDR1 is DFQATT and CDR2 is SNEGSKA (reference sequence). The CDR3 here is CSARTGTSGVTGELFF. CDR3 bases read: TGCAGTGCTAGAACCGGGACTAGCGGAGTCACCGGGGAG.

About this clone: With the read ending 3 residues before the CDR3 end, the germline J gene is used to fill in that end. The chain joins TRBV3-1 (or the pseudogene TRBV3-2) to TRBJ1-2, with D maybe TRBD1 (5 bases). The CDR3 runs to 13 residues. The germline CDR1 and CDR2 sequences are LGHDT and YNNKEL (reference sequence). The CDR3 loop reads CASSAQGGEGYTF. The sequenced part of the CDR3 DNA is TGTGCCAGCAGCGCGCAGGGAGGCGAAGGC.

Remarks on this clone: The CDR3 end falls 3 residues outside the read, so it is completed with the germline J gene. The chain combines TRBV12-3 or TRBV12-4 with TRBJ1-3; the D gene is possibly TRBD1 (6 bases). V was trimmed by 5 bases and J by 0 bases, leaving 14 bases between them. The CDR3 consists of 16 residues. Incomplete CDR3 DNA: TGTGCCAGCAGTCCGCGTAGGGGGTTCTCTGGAAACACC. It specifies CASSPRRGFSGNT. The CDR3 as a whole reads CASSPRRGFSGNTIYF.

A note on this clone: Sequence at one end of the junction differs from germline and may be a read error. The read finishes 3 residues shy of the CDR3 end, and the germline J gene is used to complete it. The chain uses TRBV30 and TRBJ2-7, with no clear D. Germline V CDR1 and CDR2: GTSNPN, SVGIG (reference sequence). The CDR3 is made up of 12 amino acids. The sequenced CDR3 bases are TGTGCCTGGACACGCAGGTCCTGCGAG. This codes for CAWTRRSCE. The CDR3 in full is CAWTRRSCEQYF.

Of note for this clone: The CDR3 extends 3 residues past the end of the read, so its final part is completed from the germline J gene. This chain connects TRBV6-4 to TRBJ2-1; tentative D call: TRBD1 (6 bases). Germline loops: CDR1 MRHNA, CDR2 SNTAGT. V lost 4 bases to trimming and J lost 9 bases, with 13 bases between them. The CDR3 runs to 13 residues. CDR3 sequence reads: CASSANGGTEQFF. The CDR3 DNA, read in part, is TGTGCCAGCAGTGCTAATGGGGGCACTGAG.

About this clone itself: The read is 3 residues too short to cover the CDR3 end, so that end is filled in from the germline J gene. The chain joins TRBV7-9 to TRBJ1-5; 8 bases match TRBD1. V lost 5 bases to trimming and J lost 3 bases; unmatched junction nucleotides: 6. From germline, CDR1 is SEHNR and CDR2 FQNEAQ (reference sequence). This CDR3 comprises 15 residues. CDR3 loop: CASSASTGVNQPQHF. Incomplete CDR3 DNA: TGTGCCAGCAGCGCATCGACAGGGGTCAATCAGCCC. The complete variable domain, with remaining parts taken from reference TRBV7-9 and TRBJ1-5, reads DTGVSQNPRHKITKRGQNVTFRCDPISEHNRLYWYRQTLGQGPEFLTYFQNEAQLEKSRLLSDRFSAERPKGSFSTLEIQRTEQGDSAMYLCASSASTGVNQPQHFGDGTRLSIL.